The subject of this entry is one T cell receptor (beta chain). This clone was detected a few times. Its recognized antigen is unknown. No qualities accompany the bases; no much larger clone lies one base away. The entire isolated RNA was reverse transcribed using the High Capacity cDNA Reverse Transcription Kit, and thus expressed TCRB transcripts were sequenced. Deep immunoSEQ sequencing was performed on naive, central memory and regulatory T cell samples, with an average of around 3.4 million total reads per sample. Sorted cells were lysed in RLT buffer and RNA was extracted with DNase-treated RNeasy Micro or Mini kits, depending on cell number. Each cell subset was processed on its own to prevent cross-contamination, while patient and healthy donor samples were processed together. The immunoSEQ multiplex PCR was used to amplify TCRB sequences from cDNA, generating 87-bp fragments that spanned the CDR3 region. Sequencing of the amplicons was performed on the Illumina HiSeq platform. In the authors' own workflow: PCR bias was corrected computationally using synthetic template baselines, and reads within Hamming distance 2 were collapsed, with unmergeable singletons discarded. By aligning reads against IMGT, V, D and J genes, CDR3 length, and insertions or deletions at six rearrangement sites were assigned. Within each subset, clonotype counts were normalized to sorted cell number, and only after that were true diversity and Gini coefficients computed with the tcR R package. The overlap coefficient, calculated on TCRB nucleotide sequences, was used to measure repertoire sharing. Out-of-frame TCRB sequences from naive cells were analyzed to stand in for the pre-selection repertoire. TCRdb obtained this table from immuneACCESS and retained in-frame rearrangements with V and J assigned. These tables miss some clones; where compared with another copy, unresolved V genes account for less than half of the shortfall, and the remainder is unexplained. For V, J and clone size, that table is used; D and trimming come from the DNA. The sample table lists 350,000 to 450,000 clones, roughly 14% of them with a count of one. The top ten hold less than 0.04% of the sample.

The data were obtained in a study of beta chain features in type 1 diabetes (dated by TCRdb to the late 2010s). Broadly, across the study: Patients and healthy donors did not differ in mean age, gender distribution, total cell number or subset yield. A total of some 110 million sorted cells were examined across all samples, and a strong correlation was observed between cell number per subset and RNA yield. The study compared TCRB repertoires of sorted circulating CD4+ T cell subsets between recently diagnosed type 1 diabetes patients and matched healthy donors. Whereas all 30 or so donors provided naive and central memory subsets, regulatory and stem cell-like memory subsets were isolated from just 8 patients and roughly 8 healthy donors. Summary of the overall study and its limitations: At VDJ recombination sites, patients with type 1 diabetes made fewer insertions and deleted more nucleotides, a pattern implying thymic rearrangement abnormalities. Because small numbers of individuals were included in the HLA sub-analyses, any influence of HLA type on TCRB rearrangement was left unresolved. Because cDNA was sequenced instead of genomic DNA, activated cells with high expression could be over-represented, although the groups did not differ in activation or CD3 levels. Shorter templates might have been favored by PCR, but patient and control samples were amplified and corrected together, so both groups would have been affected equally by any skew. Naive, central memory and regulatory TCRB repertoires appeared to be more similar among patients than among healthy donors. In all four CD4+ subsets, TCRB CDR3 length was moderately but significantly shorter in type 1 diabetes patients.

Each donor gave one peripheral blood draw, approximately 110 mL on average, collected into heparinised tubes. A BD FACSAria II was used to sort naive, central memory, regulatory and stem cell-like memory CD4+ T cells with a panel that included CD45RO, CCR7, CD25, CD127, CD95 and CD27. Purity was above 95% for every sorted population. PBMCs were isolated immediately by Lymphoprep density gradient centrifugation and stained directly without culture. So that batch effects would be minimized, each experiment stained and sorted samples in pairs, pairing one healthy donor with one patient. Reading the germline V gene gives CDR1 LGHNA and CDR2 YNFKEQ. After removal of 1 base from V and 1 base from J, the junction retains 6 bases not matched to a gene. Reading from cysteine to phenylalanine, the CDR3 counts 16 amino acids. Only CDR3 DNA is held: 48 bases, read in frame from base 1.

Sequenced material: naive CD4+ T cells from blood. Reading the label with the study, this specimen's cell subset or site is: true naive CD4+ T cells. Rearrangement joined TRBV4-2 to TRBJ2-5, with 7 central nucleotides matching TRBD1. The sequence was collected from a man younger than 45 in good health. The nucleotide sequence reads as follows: TGTGCCAGCAGCCAAGGAACAGGGGAAGGCCAAGAGACCCAGTACTTC. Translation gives CASSQGTGEGQETQYF.